This T cell receptor (beta chain) is drawn from a study of cytomegalovirus exposure and HLA in healthy donors. A word on this clone: Its antigen is unidentified.

Study results and limitations: Researchers reported in a later analysis that a missense DCLRE1C variant was tied to TCR beta V- and J-gene trimming. Per a later analysis, HLA-associated TCR beta chains showed more clonal expansion than other, equally common TCR beta chains. Relative to the approximately 700-donor mean, N-insertions were reportedly fewer in an Asian-associated ancestry cluster in a later analysis.

It was with 60 Vbeta and 13 Jbeta primers that the PCR ran. Measured with immunoSEQ multiplex PCR; TCRdb has only the in-frame clones, and not every one. The table has approximately 180,000 clones, 85% to 90% seen once. This receptor was obtained from a woman between 18 and 30 years old in good health and CMV-seronegative. Sequencing used PBMCs.

The CDR3 nucleotides read TGTGCCAGCAGTTGGTCAGGGGGAAACGAGCAGTACTTC. Residues: CASSWSGGNEQYF. The rearrangement uses TRBV27 and TRBJ2-7, with TRBD1 identical over 7 bases. The CDR3 has 13 residues. The V segment lost 4 bases and the J segment 5 bases; nucleotides outside the gene matches: 5. Germline values: CDR1 MNHEY, CDR2 SMNVEV (reference sequence).